One and the same sample provided the 15 T cell receptor beta chains below, sequenced in a study of T cell responses to AZD1222 COVID-19 vaccine. The data were produced by immunoSEQ multiplex PCR, yet TCRdb's version contains in-frame clones alone and is incomplete. Of around 100,000 clones listed, more than 75% are singletons. The input for sequencing was peripheral blood, taken on day 0 of AZD1222 vaccination. All receptors come from an adult in good health.

The chain recombines TRBV10-3 with TRBJ1-5, with 8 nucleotides matching TRBD1. The junction had 20 bases not matched to a gene; V was cut back by 3 bases and J by 4 bases. The germline V gene encodes CDR1 ENHRY and CDR2 SYGVKD. This CDR3 contains 20 residues. CDR3 nucleotides: TGTGCCATCAGTGATGACCCAGGGACAGGTGGAAAGGGGGTTAATCAGCCCCAGCATTTT. Its translation: CAISDDPGTGGKGVNQPQHF.

J is TRBJ2-1 and V is TRBV12-3 or TRBV12-4, with no clear D. The CDR3 extends over 11 amino acids. V lost 3 bases to trimming and J lost 9 bases, with 6 bases between them. CDR3 protein: CASSFPGEQFF. CDR3 coding DNA: TGTGCCAGCAGTTTCCCTGGTGAGCAGTTCTTC.

This clone was observed a handful of times. V usage is TRBV10-3 and J usage is TRBJ2-7, with D possibly being TRBD1 (8 bases). Germline V gene sequence: CDR1 ENHRY, CDR2 SYGVKD. This CDR3 region has 13 residues. Trimming removed 7 bases at V and 6 bases at J, with 16 bases between. CDR3 in DNA: TGTGCCATCAAAAAGGACAGGGAGGGCGAGCAGTACTTC. Translated: CAIKKDREGEQYF.

The chain is built from TRBV7-8 and TRBJ2-7; 9 bases map to TRBD1. The CDR3 has 15 residues. Germline V gene data show CDR1 as SGHVS and CDR2 as FQNEAQ. V lost 5 bases to trimming and J lost 6 bases; unmatched junction nucleotides: 11. For the CDR3, the DNA is TGTGCCAGCAGCGATTCACGGGACAGGGAGTCCGAGCAGTACTTC. Its translation: CASSDSRDRESEQYF.

The CDR3 region is CASRRQREVSYEQYF. The DNA for the CDR3 is TGCGCCAGCAGACGGCAGCGGGAGGTCTCCTACGAGCAGTACTTC. The rearrangement joins TRBV5-1 to TRBJ2-7; 9 nucleotides line up with TRBD2. V was pared by 5 bases and J by 0 bases, with 6 bases of the junction left unmatched. There are 15 residues in the CDR3. CDR1 is SGHRS, CDR2 YFSETQ, per germline. Complete variable domain (other parts from reference TRBV5-1 and TRBJ2-7): KAGVTQTPRYLIKTRGQQVTLSCSPISGHRSVSWYQQTPGQGLQFLFEYFSETQRNKGNFPGRFSGRQFSNSRSEMNVSTLELGDSALYLCASRRQREVSYEQYFGPGTRLTVT.

The V call is TRBV18, the J call TRBJ1-4, with TRBD1 identical over 7 bases. This CDR3 comprises 16 residues. Trimming took 2 bases from V and 2 from J; bases not matched to a gene: 5. CDR1 is KGHSH, CDR2 LQKENI, per germline. The CDR3 DNA reads TGTGCCAGCTCACCAACGACAGGGATCACTAATGAAAAACTGTTTTTT. It translates to CASSPTTGITNEKLFF.

V and J are TRBV5-4 and TRBJ2-1; D remains ambiguous. CDR1 and CDR2 from the germline V gene are SGHNT and YYREEE (reference sequence). The CDR3 contains 16 residues. V lost 6 bases and J 6 bases, leaving 22 bases between the germline ends. The CDR3 loop reads CASNLYTGLRGNEQFF. The CDR3 DNA sequence: TGTGCCAGCAATCTTTATACGGGCCTTAGAGGCAATGAGCAGTTCTTC.

V usage is TRBV18 and J usage is TRBJ2-7; 9 positions match TRBD1. The CDR3 extends over 14 amino acids. Germline CDR1 reads KGHSH; CDR2 reads LQKENI. V was pared by 5 bases and J by 3 bases, with 5 bases of the junction left unmatched. CDR3 sequence reads: CASSVGDRDYEQYF. The CDR3 bases are TGTGCCAGCTCAGTCGGGGACAGGGACTACGAGCAGTACTTC.

This CDR3 reads CATSDLHGESTDTQYF. CDR3 nucleotides: TGTGCCACCAGTGATTTGCACGGGGAAAGCACAGATACGCAGTATTTT. The chain has TRBV24-1 and TRBJ2-3; perhaps TRBD2 as D (5 bases). This CDR3 contains 16 residues. Trimming shortened V by 0 bases and J by 0 bases, and 9 bases separated the two germline ends. In germline, CDR1 is KGHDR, CDR2 SFDVKD.

This sequence joins TRBV2 and TRBJ1-2, with D maybe TRBD1 (6 bases). The CDR3 is 14 amino acids. Germline V gene sequence: CDR1 SNHLY, CDR2 FYNNEI. V was pared by 6 bases and J by 6 bases, with 17 bases between. CDR3 DNA: TGTGCCAGCAGCCAGCCGGGGGGGCAGGATGGCTACACCTTC. Protein product: CASSQPGGQDGYTF. Combining the CDR3 with reference TRBV2 and TRBJ1-2 gives the whole variable domain EPEVTQTPSHQVTQMGQEVILRCVPISNHLYFYWYRQILGQKVEFLVSFYNNEISEKSEIFDDQFSVERPDGSNFTLKIRSTKLEDSAMYFCASSQPGGQDGYTFGSGTRLTVV.

The rearrangement uses TRBV27 and TRBJ2-5; maybe TRBD2 (6 bases). Trimming took 6 bases from V and 5 from J, leaving 19 bases between them. This CDR3 is 15 amino acids long. CDR1 is MNHEY and CDR2 is SMNVEV in the germline V gene (reference sequence). Here the CDR3 reads CASRPGLGGFETQYF. DNA of the CDR3: TGTGCCAGCAGGCCAGGTTTGGGGGGATTTGAGACCCAGTACTTC.

This rearrangement joins TRBV29-1 to TRBJ2-1; D uncertain. Trimming removed 5 bases from V and 3 bases from J, with 11 bases in between. Per the germline V gene, CDR1 is SQVTM and CDR2 is ANQGSEA. The length of the CDR3 is 13 residues. The CDR3 is CSVPDGHYNEQFF. The CDR3 DNA follows: TGCAGCGTTCCGGACGGCCACTACAATGAGCAGTTCTTC.

J is TRBJ2-7 and V is TRBV7-3, with D possibly being TRBD1 (6 bases). The CDR3 sequence is 15 residues long. Between the trimmed V and J ends, which lost 5 bases and 0 bases, there was a span of 14 bases. Germline V gene data show CDR1 as SGHTA and CDR2 as FQGTGA. Here the CDR3 DNA reads TGTGCCAGCAGCCAAGGGCAGGGGAGCTCCTACGAGCAGTACTTC. Translating gives CASSQGQGSSYEQYF.

The chain combines TRBV19 with TRBJ1-4; a possible D gene is TRBD1 (6 bases). Germline V gives CDR1 LNHDA, CDR2 SQIVND (reference sequence). The CDR3 has 15 amino acids. Trimming pared 5 bases from V and 12 bases from J, leaving 22 bases between. The CDR3 bases are TGTGCCAGTAGTGATACAGGGATTTGGGCTTTGCAACTGTTTTTT. This encodes CASSDTGIWALQLFF.

The gene calls are TRBV7-2 and TRBJ2-7; perhaps D is TRBD1 or TRBD2 (5 bases each). Germline CDR1 and CDR2: SGHTA and FQGNSA. The length of the CDR3 is 16 residues. Trimming took 7 bases from V and 4 from J, leaving 23 bases between them. The CDR3 nucleotides read TGTGCCAGCATGCGCGCGGTGGGGACCGTATCTTACGAGCAGTACTTC. Translating gives CASMRAVGTVSYEQYF.